This is a list of T cell receptor beta chains from one sample in a study of Ad26.COV2.S vaccination and SARS-CoV-2 variants. Libraries were prepared by immunoSEQ multiplex PCR; TCRdb keeps only in-frame clonotypes and omits some of them. The sample carries hundreds of thousands of clones, 75% to 95% recorded once. This material consisted of peripheral blood, taken in a trial of Ad26.COV2.S vaccine versus placebo. The origin of the receptors is a person aged 18 to 65 who received the Ad26.COV2.S COVID-19 vaccine or a placebo. The CDR3 runs from the conserved cysteine through the conserved F or W. D genes are given only for firm matches. Clone sizes are given selectively: once, few, many, or a class where the clone is expanded.

d_gene	v_gene	abundance	j_gene	CDR3nt	CDR3aa
TRBD1	TRBV7-6	NA	TRBJ2-7	TGTGCCAGCAGCAGGACAGGAAACTACGAGCAGTACTTC	CASSRTGNYEQYF
NA	TRBV7-9	NA	TRBJ2-2	TGTGCCAGCAGCTTATTACTGGGCCCCCCGGCCGGGGAGCTGTTTTTT	CASSLLLGPPAGELFF
TRBD2	TRBV19	NA	TRBJ2-1	TGTGCCAGTAGTATTTCAGCGGGAGGCTCCTACAATGAGCAGTTCTTC	CASSISAGGSYNEQFF
TRBD1	TRBV11-2	NA	TRBJ2-4	TGTGCCAGCAGCTTAGCAGGGGGAGTGATGTCCAAAAACATTCAGTACTTC	CASSLAGGVMSKNIQYF
NA	TRBV9	NA	TRBJ2-7	TGTGCCAGCAGCGTAGAGTTGGGCTCAAACTACGAGCAGTACTTC	CASSVELGSNYEQYF
NA	TRBV19	NA	TRBJ1-5	TGTGCCAGTAGTATAGGATTAACAGCCGGCAATCAGCCCCAGCATTTT	CASSIGLTAGNQPQHF
NA	TRBV7-2	NA	TRBJ1-1	TGTGCCAGCAGCGACAGAGAGAACACTGAAGCTTTCTTT	CASSDRENTEAFF
TRBD2	TRBV2	few	TRBJ2-7	TGTGCCAGCAGTGAAACTAGCGGGAGCGGCGAGCAGTACTTC	CASSETSGSGEQYF
NA	TRBV30	NA	TRBJ1-1	TGTGCCTGGAGTTCATGGGATTTCACTGAAGCTTTCTTT	CAWSSWDFTEAFF
NA	TRBV5-1	NA	TRBJ2-1	TGCGCCAGCAGCCCCCGAGGCGGGATTGGTAATGAGCAGTTCTTC	CASSPRGGIGNEQFF
NA	TRBV30	NA	TRBJ2-7	TGTGCCTGGAGTGTGGACTCCAACTCCTACGAGCAGTACTTC	CAWSVDSNSYEQYF
NA	TRBV7-2	NA	TRBJ2-7	TGTGCCAGCAGCTTAGATGGGGTTTGGGAGCAGTACTTC	CASSLDGVWEQYF
NA	TRBV1	NA	TRBJ2-7	TGCACCAGCAGCCAAGACAGGGGCGAGCAGTACTTC	CTSSQDRGEQYF
NA	TRBV29-1	NA	TRBJ2-1	TGCACAGGAGGACCCCCCTACAATGAGCAGTTCTTC	CTGGPPYNEQFF
NA	TRBV9	NA	TRBJ2-7	TGTGCCAGCAGCCCCCAGGGGCCGGGGAACTCCTACGAGCAGTACTTC	CASSPQGPGNSYEQYF
NA	TRBV19	NA	TRBJ1-1	TGTGCCAGTAGTATAGACCAGGGAAACACTGAAGCTTTCTTT	CASSIDQGNTEAFF
NA	TRBV30	NA	TRBJ2-5	TGTGCCTGGAGTTTTAGGGGACACCCCCAAGAGACCCAGTACTTC	CAWSFRGHPQETQYF
NA	TRBV12-2	NA	TRBJ2-7	TGTGCAAGTCGCTCGTCGGGACTAGTACGCGAGCAGTACTTC	CASRSSGLVREQYF
NA	TRBV29-1	NA	TRBJ2-1	TGCAGCGCCCGGACTAACTACAATGAGCAGTTCTTC	CSARTNYNEQFF
NA	TRBV6-6	NA	TRBJ1-6	TGTGCCAGCAGTTCAGGACCATCCCTCCACTTT	CASSSGPSLHF
TRBD2	TRBV7-3	NA	TRBJ2-3	TGTGCCAGCAGCTTAGGGCGGGAGATAGAATATACGCAGTATTTT	CASSLGREIEYTQYF
TRBD2	TRBV11-2	NA	TRBJ2-2	TGTGCCAGCAGCTTCCTAGCGGGAGTGTACACCGGGGAGCTGTTTTTT	CASSFLAGVYTGELFF
TRBD2	TRBV7-3	NA	TRBJ2-3	TGTGCCAGCAGCTTACATCCCATCATAGCGGGAACTAGCACAGATACGCAGTATTTT	CASSLHPIIAGTSTDTQYF
NA	TRBV4-3	NA	TRBJ2-7	TGCGCCAGCAGCCAAGGGATTTTAGGGGCCGAGCAGTACTTC	CASSQGILGAEQYF
TRBD2	TRBV7-9	NA	TRBJ2-5	TGTGCCAGCAGCTTGATTAGCGGGGACCAAGAGACCCAGTACTTC	CASSLISGDQETQYF
TRBD1	TRBV27	NA	TRBJ2-7	TGTGCCAGCAGGCCGTTTGTGGACAGGGAGTACGAGCAGTACTTC	CASRPFVDREYEQYF
NA	TRBV28	NA	TRBJ2-3	TGTGCCAGCAGTAAGCATACCACAGATACGCAGTATTTT	CASSKHTTDTQYF
NA	TRBV30	NA	TRBJ2-7	TGTGCCTGGGGGACTGCGCACGAGCAGTACTTC	CAWGTAHEQYF
TRBD1	TRBV16	NA	TRBJ1-1	TGTGCCAGCAGCCAATTAAGGGCTACAGGGGGCCGGGTGAACACTGAAGCTTTCTTT	CASSQLRATGGRVNTEAFF
NA	TRBV4-1	NA	TRBJ2-7	TGCGCCAGCAGCCAAGGGGACGCTAGCGTCACCTACGAGCAGTACTTC	CASSQGDASVTYEQYF
NA	TRBV30	NA	TRBJ1-2	TGTGCCTGGAGTCCAGCAGCCACGCCTGGGTATTATGGCTACACCTTC	CAWSPAATPGYYGYTF
TRBD1	TRBV5-4	NA	TRBJ1-2	TGTGCCAGCAGCCCTATTATTACAGGGGGCTACCATGGCTACACCTTC	CASSPIITGGYHGYTF